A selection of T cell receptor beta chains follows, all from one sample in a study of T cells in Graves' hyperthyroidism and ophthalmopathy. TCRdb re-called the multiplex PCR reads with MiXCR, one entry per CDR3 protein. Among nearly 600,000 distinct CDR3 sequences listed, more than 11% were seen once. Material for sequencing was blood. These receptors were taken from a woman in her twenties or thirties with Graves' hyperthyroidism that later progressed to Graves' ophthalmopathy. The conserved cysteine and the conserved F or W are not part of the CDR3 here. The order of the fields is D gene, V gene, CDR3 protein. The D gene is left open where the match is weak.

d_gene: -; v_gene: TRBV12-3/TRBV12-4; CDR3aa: ASSNRRGAVNTIY
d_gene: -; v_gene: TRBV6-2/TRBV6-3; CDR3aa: ASSYSWGADTEAF
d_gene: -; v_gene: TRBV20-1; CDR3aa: SASRWGTGTDTQY
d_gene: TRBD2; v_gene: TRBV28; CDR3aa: ASSLLGLDYYEQY
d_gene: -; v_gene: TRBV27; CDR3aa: ASSPSGVGGYT
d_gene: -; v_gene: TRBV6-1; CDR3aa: ASSDSREKTQY
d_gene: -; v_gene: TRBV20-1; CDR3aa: SARDGRLVYNEQF
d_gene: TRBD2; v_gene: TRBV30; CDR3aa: AWSAGTSGVDTQY
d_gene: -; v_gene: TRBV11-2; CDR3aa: ASSLLPGRNEQY
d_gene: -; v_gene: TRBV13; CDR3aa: ASNLSRSTDTQY
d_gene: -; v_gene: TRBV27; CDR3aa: ASMSSGFYEQY
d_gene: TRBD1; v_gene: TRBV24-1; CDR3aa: ATSDLTGDYSNQPQH
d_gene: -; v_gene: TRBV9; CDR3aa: ASSVSVQGQISGNTIY
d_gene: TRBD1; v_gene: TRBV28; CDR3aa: ASSLGAWDRGAAEAF
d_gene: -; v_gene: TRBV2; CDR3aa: ASEVSYEQY
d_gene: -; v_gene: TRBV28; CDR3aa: ASSAPDGNEQF
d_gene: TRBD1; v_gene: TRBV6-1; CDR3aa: ASRRQGGCEQY
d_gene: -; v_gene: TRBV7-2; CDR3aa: ASSKGTVETQY